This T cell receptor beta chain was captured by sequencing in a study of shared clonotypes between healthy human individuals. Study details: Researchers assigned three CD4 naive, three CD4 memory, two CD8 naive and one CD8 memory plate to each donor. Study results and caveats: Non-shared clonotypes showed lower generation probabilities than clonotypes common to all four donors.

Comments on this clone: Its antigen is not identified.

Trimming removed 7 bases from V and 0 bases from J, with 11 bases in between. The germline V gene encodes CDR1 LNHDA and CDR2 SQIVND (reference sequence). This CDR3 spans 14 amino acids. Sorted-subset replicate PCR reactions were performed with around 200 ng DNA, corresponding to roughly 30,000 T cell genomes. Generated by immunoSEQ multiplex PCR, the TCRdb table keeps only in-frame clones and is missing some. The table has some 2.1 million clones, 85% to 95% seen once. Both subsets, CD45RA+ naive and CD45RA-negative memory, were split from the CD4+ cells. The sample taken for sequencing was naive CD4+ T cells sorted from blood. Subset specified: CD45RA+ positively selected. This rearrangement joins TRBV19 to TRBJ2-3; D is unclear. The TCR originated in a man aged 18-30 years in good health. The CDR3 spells CASKERLSTDTQYF. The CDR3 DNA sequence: TGTGCCAGTAAAGAGAGACTTAGCACAGATACGCAGTATTTT.